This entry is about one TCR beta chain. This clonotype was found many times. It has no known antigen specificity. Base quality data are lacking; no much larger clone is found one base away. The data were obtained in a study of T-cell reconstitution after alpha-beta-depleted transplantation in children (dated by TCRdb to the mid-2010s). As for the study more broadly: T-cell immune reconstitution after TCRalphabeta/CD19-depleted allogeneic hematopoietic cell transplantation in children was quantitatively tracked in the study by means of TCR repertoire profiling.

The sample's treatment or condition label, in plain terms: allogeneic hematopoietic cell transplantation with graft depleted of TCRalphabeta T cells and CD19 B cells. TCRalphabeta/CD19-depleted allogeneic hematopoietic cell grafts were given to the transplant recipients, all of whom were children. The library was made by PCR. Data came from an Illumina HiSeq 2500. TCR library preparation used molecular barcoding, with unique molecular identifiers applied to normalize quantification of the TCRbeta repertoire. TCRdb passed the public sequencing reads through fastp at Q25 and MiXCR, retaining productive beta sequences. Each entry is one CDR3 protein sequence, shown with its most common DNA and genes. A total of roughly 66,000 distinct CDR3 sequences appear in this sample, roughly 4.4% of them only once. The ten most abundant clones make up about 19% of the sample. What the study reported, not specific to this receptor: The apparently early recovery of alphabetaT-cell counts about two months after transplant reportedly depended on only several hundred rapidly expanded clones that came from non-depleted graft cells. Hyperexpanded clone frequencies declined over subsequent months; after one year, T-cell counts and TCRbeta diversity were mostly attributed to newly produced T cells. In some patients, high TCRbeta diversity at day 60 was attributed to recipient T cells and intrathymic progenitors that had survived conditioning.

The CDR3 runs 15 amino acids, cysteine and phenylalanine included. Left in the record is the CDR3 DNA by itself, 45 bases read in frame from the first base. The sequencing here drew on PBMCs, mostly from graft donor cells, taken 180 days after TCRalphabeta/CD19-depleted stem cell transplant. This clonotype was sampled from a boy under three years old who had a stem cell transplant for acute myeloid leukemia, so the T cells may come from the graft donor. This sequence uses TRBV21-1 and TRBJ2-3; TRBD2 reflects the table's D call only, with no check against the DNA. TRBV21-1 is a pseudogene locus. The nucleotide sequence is TGTGCCAGGGTAGCAGGACTCATTAGCACAGATACGCAGTATTTT. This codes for CARVAGLISTDTQYF.